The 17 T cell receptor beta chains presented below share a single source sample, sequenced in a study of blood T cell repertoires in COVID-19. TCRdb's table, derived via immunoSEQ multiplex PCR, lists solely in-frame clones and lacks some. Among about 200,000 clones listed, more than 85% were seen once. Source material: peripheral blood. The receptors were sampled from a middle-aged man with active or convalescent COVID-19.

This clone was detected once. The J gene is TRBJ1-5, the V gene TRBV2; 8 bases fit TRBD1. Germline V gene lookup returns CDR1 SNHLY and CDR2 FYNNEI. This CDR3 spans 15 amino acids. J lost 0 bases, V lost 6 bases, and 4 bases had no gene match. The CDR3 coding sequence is TGTGCCAGCAGGACCGGGACAGGTAGCAATCAGCCCCAGCATTTT. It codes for CASRTGTGSNQPQHF.

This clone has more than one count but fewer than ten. The CDR3 DNA sequence: TGTGCCAGCAGTAGTGTCGACCGGGACAGAAATTCACCCCTCCACTTT. It yields the protein CASSSVDRDRNSPLHF. V usage is TRBV28 and J usage is TRBJ1-6, with TRBD1 matching over 7 bases. Germline assignment: CDR1 MDHEN and CDR2 SYDVKM. This CDR3 has 16 residues. The junction had 11 bases not matched to a gene; V was cut back by 5 bases and J by 7 bases.

The CDR3, as DNA: TGTGCCAGCAGCCGACAGGGGACCTCCTATAATTCACCCCTCCACTTT. Translated: CASSRQGTSYNSPLHF. The genes are TRBV7-9 and TRBJ1-6; 8 bases line up with TRBD1. The V gene's germline CDR1 is SEHNR and CDR2 FQNEAQ (reference sequence). The CDR3 has 16 amino acids. V shed 5 bases, J shed 0 bases, and the junction held 3 bases outside the gene matches.

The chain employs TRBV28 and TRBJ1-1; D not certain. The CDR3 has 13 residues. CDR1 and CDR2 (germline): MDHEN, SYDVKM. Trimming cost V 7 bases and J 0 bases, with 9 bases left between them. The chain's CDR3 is CASIHNMNTEAFF. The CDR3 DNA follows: TGTGCCAGCATACACAATATGAACACTGAAGCTTTCTTT.

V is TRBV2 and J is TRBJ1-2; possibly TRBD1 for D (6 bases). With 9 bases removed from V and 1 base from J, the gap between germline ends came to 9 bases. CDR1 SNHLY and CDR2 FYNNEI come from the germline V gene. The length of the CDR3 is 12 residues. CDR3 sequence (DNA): TGTGCCAGTAGGGGGGGTAACTATGGCTACACCTTC. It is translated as CASRGGNYGYTF. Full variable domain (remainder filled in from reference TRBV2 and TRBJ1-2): EPEVTQTPSHQVTQMGQEVILRCVPISNHLYFYWYRQILGQKVEFLVSFYNNEISEKSEIFDDQFSVERPDGSNFTLKIRSTKLEDSAMYFCASRGGNYGYTFGSGTRLTVV.

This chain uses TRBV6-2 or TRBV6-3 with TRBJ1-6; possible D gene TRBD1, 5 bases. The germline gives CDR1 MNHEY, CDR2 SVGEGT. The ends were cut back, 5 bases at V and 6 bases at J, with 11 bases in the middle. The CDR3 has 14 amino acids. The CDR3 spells CASSPRGGNSPLHF. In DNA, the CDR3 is TGTGCCAGCAGTCCCCGGGGGGGTAATTCACCCCTCCACTTT.

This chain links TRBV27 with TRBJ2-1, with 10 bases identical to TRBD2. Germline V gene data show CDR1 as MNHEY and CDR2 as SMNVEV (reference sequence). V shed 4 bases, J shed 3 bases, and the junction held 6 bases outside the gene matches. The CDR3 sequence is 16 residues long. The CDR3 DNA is TGTGCCAGCAGTTGGGCTAGCGGGAGCTTCTACAATGAGCAGTTCTTC. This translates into CASSWASGSFYNEQFF.

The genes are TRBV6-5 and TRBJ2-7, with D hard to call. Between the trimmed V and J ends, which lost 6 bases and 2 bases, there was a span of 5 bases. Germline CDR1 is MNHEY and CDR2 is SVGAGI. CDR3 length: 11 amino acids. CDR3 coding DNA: TGTGCCAGCAGCATTGCCTACGAGCAGTACTTC. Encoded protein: CASSIAYEQYF.

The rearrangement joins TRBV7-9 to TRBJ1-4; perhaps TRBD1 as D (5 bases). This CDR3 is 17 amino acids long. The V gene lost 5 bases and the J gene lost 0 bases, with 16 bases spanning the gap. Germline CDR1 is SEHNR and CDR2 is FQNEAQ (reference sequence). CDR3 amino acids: CASSRPVRDSTNEKLFF. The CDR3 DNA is TGTGCCAGCAGCCGACCGGTACGGGACTCAACTAATGAAAAACTGTTTTTT.

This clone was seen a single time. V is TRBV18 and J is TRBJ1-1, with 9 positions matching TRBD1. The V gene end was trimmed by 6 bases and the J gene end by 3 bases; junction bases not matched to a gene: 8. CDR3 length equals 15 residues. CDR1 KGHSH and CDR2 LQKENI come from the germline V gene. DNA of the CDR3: TGTGCCAGCTCTCCCGGGACAGGGTCGGACACTGAAGCTTTCTTT. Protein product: CASSPGTGSDTEAFF.

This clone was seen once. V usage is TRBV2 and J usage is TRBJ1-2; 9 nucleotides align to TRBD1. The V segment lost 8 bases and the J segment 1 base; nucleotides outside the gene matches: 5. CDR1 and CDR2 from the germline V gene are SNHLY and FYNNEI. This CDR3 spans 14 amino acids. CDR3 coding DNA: TGTGCCAGCTCGGGACAGGGAGGTAACTATGGCTACACCTTC. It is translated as CASSGQGGNYGYTF.

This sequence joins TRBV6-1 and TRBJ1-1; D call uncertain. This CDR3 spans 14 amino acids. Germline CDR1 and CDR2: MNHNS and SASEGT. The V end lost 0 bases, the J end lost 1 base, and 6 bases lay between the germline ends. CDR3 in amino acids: CASSEAYWNTEAFF. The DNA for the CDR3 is TGTGCCAGCAGTGAAGCTTACTGGAACACTGAAGCTTTCTTT.

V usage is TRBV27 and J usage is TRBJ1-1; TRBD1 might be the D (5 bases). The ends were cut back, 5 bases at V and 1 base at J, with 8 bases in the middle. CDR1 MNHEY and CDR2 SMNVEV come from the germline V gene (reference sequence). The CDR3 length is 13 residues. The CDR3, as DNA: TGTGCCAGCAGTCTGACAGAGAACACTGAAGCTTTCTTT. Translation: CASSLTENTEAFF.

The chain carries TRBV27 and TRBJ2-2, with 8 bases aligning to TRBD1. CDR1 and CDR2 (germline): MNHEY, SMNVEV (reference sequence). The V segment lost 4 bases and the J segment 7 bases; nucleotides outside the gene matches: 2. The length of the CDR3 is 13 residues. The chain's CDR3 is CASSYDRGGELFF. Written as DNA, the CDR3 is TGTGCCAGCAGTTATGACAGGGGCGGGGAGCTGTTTTTT.

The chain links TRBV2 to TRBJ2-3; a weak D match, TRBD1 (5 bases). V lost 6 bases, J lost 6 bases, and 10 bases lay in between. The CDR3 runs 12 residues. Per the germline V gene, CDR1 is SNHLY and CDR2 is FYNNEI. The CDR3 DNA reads TGTGCCAGCAGGGCAGGGTTGGATACGCAGTATTTT. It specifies CASRAGLDTQYF. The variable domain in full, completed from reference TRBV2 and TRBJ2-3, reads EPEVTQTPSHQVTQMGQEVILRCVPISNHLYFYWYRQILGQKVEFLVSFYNNEISEKSEIFDDQFSVERPDGSNFTLKIRSTKLEDSAMYFCASRAGLDTQYFGPGTRLTVL.

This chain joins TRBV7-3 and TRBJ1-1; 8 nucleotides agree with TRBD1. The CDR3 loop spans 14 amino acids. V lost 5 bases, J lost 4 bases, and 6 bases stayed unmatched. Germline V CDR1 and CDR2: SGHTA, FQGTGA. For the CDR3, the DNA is TGTGCCAGCAGCCCTCACAGGGGGTCCACTGAAGCTTTCTTT. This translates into CASSPHRGSTEAFF.

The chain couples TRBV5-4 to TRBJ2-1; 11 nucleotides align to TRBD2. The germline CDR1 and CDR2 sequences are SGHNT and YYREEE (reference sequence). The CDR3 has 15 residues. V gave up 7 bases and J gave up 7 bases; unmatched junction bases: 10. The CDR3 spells CASGTLAGGFNEQFF. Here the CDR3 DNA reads TGTGCCAGCGGCACCCTAGCGGGAGGATTTAATGAGCAGTTCTTC.